This T cell receptor beta chain was profiled in a study of blood T cell repertoires in COVID-19. Profiled with immunoSEQ multiplex PCR; TCRdb holds only in-frame clones, not every one. The sample yields some 80,000 clones, about four fifths seen once. This clone was detected once. This CDR3 spans 15 amino acids. Germline values: CDR1 MDHEN, CDR2 SYDVKM. V dropped 6 bases and J dropped 9 bases, with 18 bases sitting between them. Source material: peripheral blood. This clonotype was sampled from a woman in her forties with active or convalescent COVID-19. V gene TRBV28 combines with J gene TRBJ1-6, with D perhaps matching TRBD1 (6 bases). CDR3 nucleotides: TGTGCCAGCAGCCTATACTCAGGGGTGAGTTCACCCCTCCACTTT. This translates into CASSLYSGVSSPLHF.